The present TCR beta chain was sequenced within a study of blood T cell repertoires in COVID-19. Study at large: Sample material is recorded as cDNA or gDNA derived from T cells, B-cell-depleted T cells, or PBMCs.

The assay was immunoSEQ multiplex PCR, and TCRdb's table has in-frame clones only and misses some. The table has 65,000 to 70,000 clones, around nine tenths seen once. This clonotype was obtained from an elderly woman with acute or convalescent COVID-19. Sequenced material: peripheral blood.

CDR3 sequence reads: CATCLQGRNSPLHF. Written as DNA, the CDR3 is TGTGCCACCTGCCTACAGGGCCGGAATTCACCCCTCCACTTT. This chain links TRBV2 with TRBJ1-6; a possible D gene is TRBD1 (6 bases). Trimming removed 10 bases from V and 7 bases from J, with 17 bases in between. Germline CDR1 SNHLY, CDR2 FYNNEI. This CDR3 is 14 amino acids long. The full variable domain, rest sourced from reference TRBV2 and TRBJ1-6, is EPEVTQTPSHQVTQMGQEVILRCVPISNHLYFYWYRQILGQKVEFLVSFYNNEISEKSEIFDDQFSVERPDGSNFTLKIRSTKLEDSAMYFCATCLQGRNSPLHFGNGTRLTVT.